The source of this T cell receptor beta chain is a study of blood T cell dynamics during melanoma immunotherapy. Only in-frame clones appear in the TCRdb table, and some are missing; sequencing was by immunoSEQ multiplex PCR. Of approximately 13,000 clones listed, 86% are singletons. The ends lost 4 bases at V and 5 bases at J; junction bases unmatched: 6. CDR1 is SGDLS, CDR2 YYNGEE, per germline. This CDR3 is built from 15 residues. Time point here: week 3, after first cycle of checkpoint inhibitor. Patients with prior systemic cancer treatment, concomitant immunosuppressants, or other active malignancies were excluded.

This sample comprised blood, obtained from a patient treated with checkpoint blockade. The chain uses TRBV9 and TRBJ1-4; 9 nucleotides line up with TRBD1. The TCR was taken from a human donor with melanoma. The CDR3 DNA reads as TGTGCCAGCAGCCCCCGGGACAGGGAGAATGAAAAACTGTTTTTT. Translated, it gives CASSPRDRENEKLFF.